The sequence of this T cell receptor (beta chain) was determined in a study of tumor-infiltrating lymphocytes in primary liver carcinoma (dated by TCRdb to about 2017). For context, the study as a whole: Hepatocellular carcinoma (four) or combined HCC and intrahepatic cholangiocarcinoma (one) was present in the five patients, who were three men and two women aged 30 to 69 years. Samples yielded roughly 3.5 to 7.13 million productive TCRbeta reads; read depth did not differ significantly between tissue types. The study combined TCRbeta repertoire sequencing, expression microarrays and whole-exome sequencing across five regions of each liver tumor, with adjacent normal tissue and blood. To link TCRbeta repertoire diversity with the local molecular phenotype, the 25 tumor region samples were profiled using Agilent mRNA microarrays. Repertoires from technical replicates were highly reproducible, with mean shared-clone rates about 0.88 and correlation coefficients above 0.95. The tumors of the five patients were staged as T1-T3 N0M0, with maximum diameters ranging from roughly 4 to 10 cm. TCRbeta repertoire sequencing covered 35 or so specimens from 5 patients: approximately 25 tumor regions, 5 adjacent noncancerous liver tissues and 5 peripheral blood samples. Study-wide findings and limitations: Pairs of tumor regions showed greater repertoire overlap (mean roughly 36%) than tumor-adjacent pairs (approximately 17%) or tumor-blood pairs (roughly 15%), which is consistent with antigen-driven expansion. Because only the TCR beta chain was sequenced and unpaired alpha chains were not captured, true repertoire diversity is likely underestimated. The top 250 clones made up a significantly larger repertoire fraction in tumors than in blood (p = 0.039). Because the samples were bulk and unsorted, CD4+ and CD8+ T cell repertoires could not be compared. Just about 7-25% of top clones turned up in all five regions of a tumor, which suggests spatial heterogeneity among tumor-infiltrating T cells. Only a few patients were included in the study, and the authors note that the findings should be validated in a larger study.

At least ten counts were recorded for this clonotype. The specificity of this receptor is unknown. Nothing much larger sits one base from this clone, and base qualities are not available. Total RNA and DNA were co-extracted from around 20-30 mg of bulk tissue with the AllPrep DNA/RNA mini kit, without cell sorting. Between late 2015 and early 2016, roughly five patients in China with histopathologically diagnosed primary liver carcinoma had surgical resection. Chronic HBV infection was present in the patients, and the patients were treatment-naive at sampling. Five spatially separated regions were sampled per tumor: superior, inferior, left-lateral and right-lateral poles, plus the tumor centre. According to histology, viable tumor cells made up more than 85% of every tumor sample. Fresh tumor and adjacent tissue pieces were bisected, with one half stored in RNAlater at -80 degrees C and the other half sent for histology.

The CDR3 runs 12 amino acids, cysteine and phenylalanine included. Kept here is only the CDR3 DNA, which spans 36 bases and is read in frame from base 1. V is shortened by 4 bases, J by 4 bases, and the region joining them spans 6 bases. Looking up the germline V gene yields CDR1 SGHDT and CDR2 YYEEEE. A constant-region primer and ProtoScript II reverse transcriptase were used to reverse-transcribe TCRbeta-specific cDNA from approximately 450 ng total RNA. TCRbeta libraries were built with three nested multiplex PCR rounds, a slightly modified ARM-PCR procedure. Each of the first two PCR rounds ran for around 10 cycles using multiplex TRBV1-TRBV30 forward primers together with a Cbeta reverse primer. Sample barcodes and Illumina adapters were added in a final 25-cycle PCR using Deep VentR polymerase. Amplicons of 200-500 bp were gel-purified with a QIAquick gel extraction kit before sequencing. The TCRbeta amplicons were sequenced with 250-bp paired-end reads on an Illumina HiSeq 2500. The paper's data handling went like this. To recover full CDR3 sequences, reads were quality-trimmed using Trimmomatic v0.33 and paired reads were then merged using FLASH v1.2.11. MiGEC v1.2.1b assigned V, D and J germline segments to the rearranged TCRbeta sequences. Clonotype statistics, along with Shannon-Wiener diversity indices, were calculated using VDJtools v1.0.0. Except for diversity analysis, only each sample's 250 most abundant clonotypes were used in subsequent analyses to reduce sampling bias. TCRdb took the public reads, trimmed them with fastp at Q25, ran MiXCR for clone calling and kept in-frame beta chains. Rows merge per CDR3 protein into single entries with the most common DNA and genes. These V and J calls derive from TCRdb rather than the authors' analysis. This sample has about 97,000 distinct CDR3 sequences in its table, and around 71% of those were observed once. The leading ten clones occupy roughly an eighth of the sample.

Sequenced input: liver tumor tissue from sampling region 2. Reading the label with the study, this specimen's cell subset or site is: tumor region T2, inferior pole. This sequence originates from a woman aged 60 to 75 with primary liver carcinoma and hepatitis B virus infection. This chain joins TRBV5-6 to TRBJ2-1; the D gene identity is not certain. The bases are TGTGCCAGCAGCATTAGTTACAATGAGCAGTTCTTC. Its translation reads: CASSISYNEQFF.